The T cell receptor beta chain under discussion was sequenced for a study of OX40 agonist ivuxolimab in advanced cancers. Assay: immunoSEQ multiplex PCR; the TCRdb copy retains only in-frame clones and omits some. The table records some 77,000 clones, around nine tenths of them present only once. The CDR3 has 15 amino acids. Trimming took 6 bases from V and 6 from J; bases not matched to a gene: 9. In germline, CDR1 is LNHDA, CDR2 SQIVND (reference sequence). The source is an adult with an advanced solid tumor such as melanoma, head and neck, liver or kidney cancer. The sequenced sample was CD4+ or CD8+ T cells sorted from blood, obtained in a trial of the OX40 agonist ivuxolimab. This chain links TRBV19 with TRBJ2-4, with 9 positions matching TRBD1. This CDR3 reads CASSSEGQGRNIQYF. In DNA form, the CDR3 reads TGTGCCAGTAGCTCAGAGGGACAGGGCAGAAACATTCAGTACTTC. The whole variable domain, remainder taken from reference TRBV19 and TRBJ2-4, is DGGITQSPKYLFRKEGQNVTLSCEQNLNHDAMYWYRQDPGQGLRLIYYSQIVNDFQKGDIAEGYSVSREKKESFPLTVTSAQKNPTAFYLCASSSEGQGRNIQYFGAGTRLSVL.